This is a list of T cell receptor beta chains from one sample in a study of vaccination and CD4 T cells after COVID-19. MiXCR, run by TCRdb on the PCR reads, gives a single entry per CDR3 protein. This sample yields thousands of distinct CDR3 sequences, of which roughly 50% are seen a single time; approximately 30% belongs to the top ten. Their cognate antigens are unknown. What was sequenced was CD4+ T cells from blood, cultured in vitro. These receptors were taken from a human donor in good health. CDR3s include the opening cysteine and the closing phenylalanine or tryptophan. The order of the fields is clone size, J gene, D gene, V gene, CDR3 DNA, CDR3 protein. The D gene is left open where the match is weak. Clone sizes are given selectively: once, few, many, or a class where the clone is expanded.

>NA|TRBJ2-3|NA|TRBV11-2
TGTGCCAGCAGCTTAGGGGTCGGGGCCACAGATACGCAGTATTTT
CASSLGVGATDTQYF
>few|TRBJ1-6|NA|TRBV20-1
TGCAGTGCCACCAAGGACGGGCACCTTAATTCACCCCTCCACTTT
CSATKDGHLNSPLHF
>few|TRBJ1-2|NA|TRBV20-1
TGCAGTGCTGACCCCTGGGACCGACAATATGGCTACACCTTC
CSADPWDRQYGYTF
>NA|TRBJ2-7|NA|TRBV6-5
TGTGCCAGCAGTTACGACAGGCCCTACGAGCAGTACTTC
CASSYDRPYEQYF
>NA|TRBJ2-1|NA|TRBV24-1
TGTGCCACCAGTGATTCCGGGGATGAGCAGTTCTTC
CATSDSGDEQFF
>once|TRBJ1-5|NA|TRBV25-1
TGTGCCAGCAGTGAAGGAGTTTGGAATCAGCCCCAGCATTTT
CASSEGVWNQPQHF
>NA|TRBJ2-7|NA|TRBV6-1
TGTGCCAGCAGGGAACCCAGGGCAGGGGACTACGAGCAGTACTTC
CASREPRAGDYEQYF
>NA|TRBJ2-7|NA|TRBV12-3/TRBV12-4
TGTGCCAGCAGTTTCTCCCCCCTAACAGAGCAGTACTTC
CASSFSPLTEQYF
>NA|TRBJ2-5|NA|TRBV1
TGCACCAAACAGCGCACCCGGGGGCAACAAGAGACCCAGTACTTC
CTKQRTRGQQETQYF
>NA|TRBJ1-2|NA|TRBV20-1
TGCAGTGCCAGAATGGGTAGGGGCTACACCTTC
CSARMGRGYTF
>few|TRBJ2-3|TRBD2|TRBV10-1
TGCGCCAGCGGTAGCGGGGGACTAGATACGCAGTATTTT
CASGSGGLDTQYF
>few|TRBJ1-4|NA|TRBV20-1
TGCAGTACGGGACGGCTTAATGAAAAACTGTTTTTT
CSTGRLNEKLFF
>NA|TRBJ1-5|NA|TRBV10-2
TGCGCCAGCAGCTGGATGAACAGCAATCAGCCCCAGCATTTT
CASSWMNSNQPQHF
>few|TRBJ1-1|TRBD1|TRBV7-8
TGTGCCAGCAGCCCCACAGGGGGGTTCAACACTGAAGCTTTCTTT
CASSPTGGFNTEAFF
>few|TRBJ1-2|NA|TRBV6-2/TRBV6-3
TGTGCCAGCAGTTACCCTTTTAACTATGGCTACACCTTC
CASSYPFNYGYTF
>few|TRBJ1-5|NA|TRBV7-2
TGTGCCAGCAGCCCGAGGGTGAATCAGCCCCAGCATTTT
CASSPRVNQPQHF
>few|TRBJ1-1|NA|TRBV6-1
TGTGCCAGCAGTGAATACGTGAACACTGAAGCTTTCTTT
CASSEYVNTEAFF
>few|TRBJ1-5|NA|TRBV6-1
TGTGCCAGCAGTGAAATGGTTAATCAGCCCCAGCATTTT
CASSEMVNQPQHF
>NA|TRBJ2-3|TRBD2|TRBV7-2
TGTGCCAGCAGCTTAGGCGGGGGGGCCCAGCAGTATTTT
CASSLGGGAQQYF
>few|TRBJ2-3|NA|TRBV24-1
TGTGCCACCAGTGAGGGCGGGGACACAGATACGCAGTATTTT
CATSEGGDTDTQYF
>few|TRBJ1-1|TRBD1|TRBV20-1
TGCAGTGCTACCCAAGGGGGCATGAACACTGAAGCTTTCTTT
CSATQGGMNTEAFF
>NA|TRBJ2-7|TRBD1|TRBV7-6
TGTGCCAGCAGCTTAGACAGGGGACCCTACGAGCAGTACTTC
CASSLDRGPYEQYF
>NA|TRBJ1-3|NA|TRBV11-2
TGTGCCAGCAGCCCTATGGCAGGGGTCAGAAACACCATATATTTT
CASSPMAGVRNTIYF
>few|TRBJ1-2|TRBD1|TRBV6-2/TRBV6-3
TGTGCCAGCAGCCCTGGACAGGGGGCTAGTGGCTACACCTTC
CASSPGQGASGYTF
>NA|TRBJ2-3|NA|TRBV6-1
TGTGCCAGCAGTACAGGCATGGGACTTACTAGCACAGATACGCAGTATTTT
CASSTGMGLTSTDTQYF
>few|TRBJ1-5|TRBD1|TRBV6-1
TGTGCCAGCAGAGGGACAGGGAGGGTGTCTGTCCAGAGCGAGCCCCAGCATTTT
CASRGTGRVSVQSEPQHF
>NA|TRBJ1-2|NA|TRBV18
TGTGCCAGCTCACCGGAGTTGAAAAACTATGGCTACACCTTC
CASSPELKNYGYTF
>few|TRBJ1-1|NA|TRBV19
TGTGCCAGTACCGCACTCGGGCAGAACACTGAAGCTTTCTTT
CASTALGQNTEAFF
>few|TRBJ2-3|NA|TRBV29-1
TGCAGCGTTGAATGGAGCACAGATACGCAGTATTTT
CSVEWSTDTQYF
>NA|TRBJ1-2|NA|TRBV24-1
TGTGCCACCAGTGATTCCCGGGACCGCTACACCTTC
CATSDSRDRYTF
>NA|TRBJ1-6|NA|TRBV21-1
TGTGCCAGCAGCAGGGACAGCTCCTATAATTCACCCCTCCACTTT
CASSRDSSYNSPLHF
>NA|TRBJ2-2|NA|TRBV27
TGTGCCAGCAGACGACAGGCCCCCACCGGGGAGCTGTTTTTT
CASRRQAPTGELFF